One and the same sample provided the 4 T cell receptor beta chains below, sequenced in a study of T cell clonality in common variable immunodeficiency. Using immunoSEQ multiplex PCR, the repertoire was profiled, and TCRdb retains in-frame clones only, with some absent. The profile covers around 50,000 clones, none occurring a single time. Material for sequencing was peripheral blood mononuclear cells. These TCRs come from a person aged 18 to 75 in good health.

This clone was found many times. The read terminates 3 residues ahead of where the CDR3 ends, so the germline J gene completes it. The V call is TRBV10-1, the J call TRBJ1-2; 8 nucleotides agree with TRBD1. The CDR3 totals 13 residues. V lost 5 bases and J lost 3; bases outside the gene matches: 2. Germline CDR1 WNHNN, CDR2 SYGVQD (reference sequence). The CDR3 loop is CASSQDRDYGYTF. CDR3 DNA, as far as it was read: TGCGCCAGCAGTCAGGACAGGGACTATGGC.

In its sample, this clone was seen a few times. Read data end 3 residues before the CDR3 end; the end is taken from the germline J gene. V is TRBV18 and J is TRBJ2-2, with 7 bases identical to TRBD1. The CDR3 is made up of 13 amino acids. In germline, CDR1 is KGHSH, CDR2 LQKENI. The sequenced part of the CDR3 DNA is TGTGCCAGCTCACTAGGACAGGATGAAAAG. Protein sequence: CASSLGQDEK. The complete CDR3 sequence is CASSLGQDEKLFF. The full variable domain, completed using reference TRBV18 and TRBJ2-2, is NAGVMQNPRHLVRRRGQEARLRCSPMKGHSHVYWYRQLPEEGLKFMVYLQKENIIDESGMPKERFSAEFPKEGPSILRIQQVVRGDSAAYFCASSLGQDEKLFFGEGSRLTVL.

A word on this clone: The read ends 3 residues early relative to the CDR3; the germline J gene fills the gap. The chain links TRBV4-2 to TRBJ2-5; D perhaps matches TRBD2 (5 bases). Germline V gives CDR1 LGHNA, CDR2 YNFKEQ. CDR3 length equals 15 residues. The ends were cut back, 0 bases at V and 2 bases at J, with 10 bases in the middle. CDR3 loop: CASSQDEGRQETQYF. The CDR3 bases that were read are TGTGCCAGCAGCCAAGATGAGGGCAGACAAGAGACC.

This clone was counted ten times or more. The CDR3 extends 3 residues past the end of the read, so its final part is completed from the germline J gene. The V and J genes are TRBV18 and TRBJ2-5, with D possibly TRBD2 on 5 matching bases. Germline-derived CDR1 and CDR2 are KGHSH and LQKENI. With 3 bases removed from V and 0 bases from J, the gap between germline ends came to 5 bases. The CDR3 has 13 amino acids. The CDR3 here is CASSPRDQETQYF. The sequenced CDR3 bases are TGTGCCAGCTCACCGAGGGACCAAGAGACC.